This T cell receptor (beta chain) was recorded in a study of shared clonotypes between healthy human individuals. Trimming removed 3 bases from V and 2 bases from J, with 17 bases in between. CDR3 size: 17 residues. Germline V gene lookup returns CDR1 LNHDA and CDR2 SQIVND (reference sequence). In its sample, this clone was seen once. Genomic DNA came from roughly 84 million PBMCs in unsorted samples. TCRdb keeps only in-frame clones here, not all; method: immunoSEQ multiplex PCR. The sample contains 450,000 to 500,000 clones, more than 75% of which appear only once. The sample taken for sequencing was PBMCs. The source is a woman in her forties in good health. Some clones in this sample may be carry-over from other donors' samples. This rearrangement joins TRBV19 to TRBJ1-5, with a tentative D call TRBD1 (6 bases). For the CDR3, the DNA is TGTGCCAGTAGTATGGAGGGCAGGGGAAATGGCAATCAGCCCCAGCATTTT. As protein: CASSMEGRGNGNQPQHF.